This is a list of T cell receptor beta chains from one sample in a study of Ad26.COV2.S vaccination and SARS-CoV-2 variants. Using immunoSEQ multiplex PCR, the repertoire was profiled, and TCRdb retains in-frame clones only, with some absent. The data contain about 480,000 clones, around 88% of them singletons. The material was peripheral blood, obtained in a trial of Ad26.COV2.S vaccine versus placebo. The origin of the receptors is a person between 18 and 60 years old who received the Ad26.COV2.S COVID-19 vaccine or a placebo. The CDR3 runs from the conserved cysteine through the conserved F or W. D genes are given only for firm matches. Some rows have no size entry. The others give once, few or many, or a class for an expanded clone.

J | D | V | length | size | DNA | CDR3
TRBJ1-5 | TRBD1 | TRBV10-2 | 13 | . | TGCGCCAGCCGGGGACAGAGCAATCAGCCCCAGCATTTT | CASRGQSNQPQHF
TRBJ1-1 | TRBD1 | TRBV11-2 | 16 | . | TGTGCCAGCAGCCAGGGGACAGGGGGGAGGGACACTGAAGCTTTCTTT | CASSQGTGGRDTEAFF
TRBJ1-5 | . | TRBV27 | 16 | few | TGTGCCAGCAGTTTGAGTGGGGGTACGGGCAATCAGCCCCAGCATTTT | CASSLSGGTGNQPQHF
TRBJ1-1 | . | TRBV15 | 15 | once | TGTGCCACCAGCAGTCCCGGAGAGATGAACACTGAAGCTTTCTTT | CATSSPGEMNTEAFF
TRBJ2-7 | . | TRBV18 | 14 | . | TGTGCCAGCTCTCTAGTGGACATCAACTACGAGCAGTACTTC | CASSLVDINYEQYF
TRBJ1-1 | . | TRBV28 | 16 | . | TGTGCCAGCAGCTGGCGGCGGGCCAATCCGGGTTTTGAAGCTTTCTTT | CASSWRRANPGFEAFF
TRBJ2-1 | . | TRBV21-1 | 17 | . | TGTGCCAGCAGCAATATAAAGCGCAGGAGCTCCTACAATGAGCAGTTCTTC | CASSNIKRRSSYNEQFF
TRBJ2-7 | TRBD2 | TRBV29-1 | 15 | . | TGCAGCGTTGAGATTATAGCGGGAGCTCACTCCGAGCAGTACTTC | CSVEIIAGAHSEQYF
TRBJ2-5 | TRBD1 | TRBV28 | 15 | . | TGTGCCAGCCGATATCCCGGGACCAGACAGGGGACCCAGTACTTC | CASRYPGTRQGTQYF
TRBJ2-2 | . | TRBV28 | 14 | . | TGTGCCAGCAGACCCCGACGGAACACCGGGGAGCTGTTTTTT | CASRPRRNTGELFF
TRBJ1-6 | . | TRBV5-8 | 17 | . | TGTGCCAGCAGCTTGGCCTCGACCCCGGGGCCTAATTCACCCCTCCACTTT | CASSLASTPGPNSPLHF
TRBJ2-1 | TRBD2 | TRBV28 | 19 | . | TGTGCCAGCAGCCTTGCGGGAGGACTAGCGGGTGGGTCCTACAATGAGCAGTTCTTC | CASSLAGGLAGGSYNEQFF
TRBJ1-6 | . | TRBV21-1 | 17 | . | TGTGCCAGCAGCAAATGGGATCGGGGCTCCTATAATTCACCCCTCCACTTT | CASSKWDRGSYNSPLHF
TRBJ2-7 | . | TRBV6-2/TRBV6-3 | 14 | few | TGTGCCAGCAGTTACGAGGGAAGGACATACGAGCAGTACTTC | CASSYEGRTYEQYF
TRBJ1-1 | . | TRBV6-2/TRBV6-3 | 13 | . | TGTGCCAGCAGTTACCGAGACCGGACTGAAGCTTTCTTT | CASSYRDRTEAFF
TRBJ1-6 | . | TRBV7-9 | 14 | few | TGTGCCAGCAGCTTCGGACAAATTAATTCACCCCTCCACTTT | CASSFGQINSPLHF
TRBJ1-6 | . | TRBV9 | 17 | . | TGTGCCAGCAGCTCGGATACCAGGGGCAACTATAATTCACCCCTCCACTTT | CASSSDTRGNYNSPLHF
TRBJ2-6 | TRBD2 | TRBV19 | 21 | . | TGTGCCACGAAACTAAACAGGGGACTTTCTAGCGGGAGGGCCGGGGCCAACGTCCTGACTTTC | CATKLNRGLSSGRAGANVLTF
TRBJ2-7 | . | TRBV5-4 | 12 | . | TGTGCCAGCAGCTTGGTCGGAAGCGAGCAGTACTTC | CASSLVGSEQYF
TRBJ2-7 | TRBD2 | TRBV5-1 | 14 | . | TGCGCCAGCAGCCCCGCCGGGGGAGGGCCCGAGCAGTACTTC | CASSPAGGGPEQYF
TRBJ2-2 | TRBD1 | TRBV2 | 15 | few | TGTGCCAGCAGTGGGACAGGGGGCGAATCCGGGGAGCTGTTTTTT | CASSGTGGESGELFF
TRBJ1-6 | . | TRBV28 | 17 | . | TGTGCCAGCAGACTACGACGCAGACCCTCCTATAATTCACCCCTCCACTTT | CASRLRRRPSYNSPLHF
TRBJ1-1 | . | TRBV6-1 | 14 | once | TGTGCCAGCAGTGAGGGGGACTATGGCACTGAAGCTTTCTTT | CASSEGDYGTEAFF
TRBJ2-3 | . | TRBV29-1 | 14 | . | TGCAGCGTCCCATCCTATGCTAGCACAGATACGCAGTATTTT | CSVPSYASTDTQYF
TRBJ2-3 | TRBD2 | TRBV9 | 16 | . | TGTGCCAGCAGCGTAGAGGGCGGGAGTGGCACAGATACGCAGTATTTT | CASSVEGGSGTDTQYF
TRBJ2-1 | TRBD2 | TRBV5-1 | 16 | . | TGCGCCAGCAGCTTGGGGACTAGCGGGAGTACGAATGAGCAGTTCTTC | CASSLGTSGSTNEQFF
TRBJ2-1 | . | TRBV7-9 | 14 | . | TGTGCCAGCAGCGGCCAGCGTTTTATCGATGAGCAGTTCTTC | CASSGQRFIDEQFF
TRBJ2-1 | . | TRBV6-5 | 14 | . | TGTGCCAGCAGTATCCGGACAGACTACAATGAGCAGTTCTTC | CASSIRTDYNEQFF
TRBJ1-4 | . | TRBV2 | 14 | . | TGTGCCAGCAGTAATAGGTTCTTTTATGAAAAACTGTTTTTT | CASSNRFFYEKLFF
TRBJ2-1 | . | TRBV23-1 | 14 | . | TGCGCCAGCAGTCAACAGCGCCCCCGGAGTGAGCAGTTCTTC | CASSQQRPRSEQFF
TRBJ2-5 | . | TRBV5-4 | 14 | once | TGTGCCAGCAGCCCCCAGCCGGTATGGGAGACCCAGTACTTC | CASSPQPVWETQYF
TRBJ1-3 | . | TRBV3-1/TRBV3-2 | 14 | . | TGTGCCAGCAGCGGACTGGGGTCTGGAAACACCATATATTTT | CASSGLGSGNTIYF
TRBJ2-1 | . | TRBV5-4 | 12 | once | TGTGCCAGCAGCTTGAGGGGTAGTGAGCAGTTCTTC | CASSLRGSEQFF
TRBJ1-1 | . | TRBV11-3 | 14 | . | TGTGCCAGCAGCTTCCAGGGAGGTGACACTGAAGCTTTCTTT | CASSFQGGDTEAFF
TRBJ1-1 | . | TRBV3-1/TRBV3-2 | 13 | few | TGTGCCAGCAGCCAAGGGCAGGGCACTGAAGCTTTCTTT | CASSQGQGTEAFF
TRBJ2-2 | . | TRBV10-3 | 12 | . | TGTGCCATCAGGGGGTCGCCCGGGGAGCTGTTTTTT | CAIRGSPGELFF
TRBJ2-4 | . | TRBV5-1 | 14 | . | TGCGCCAGCAGCTTGGCCGGGGGTCAAAACATTCAGTACTTC | CASSLAGGQNIQYF
TRBJ2-5 | TRBD1 | TRBV9 | 13 | . | TGTGCCAGCAGCAGGGGACAGCAAGAGACCCAGTACTTC | CASSRGQQETQYF
TRBJ1-1 | . | TRBV7-6 | 15 | . | TGTGCCAGCAGCCCCCGAACCGGGACGATGGCTGAAGCTTTCTTT | CASSPRTGTMAEAFF
TRBJ2-2 | . | TRBV7-2 | 16 | . | TGTGCCAGCAGCCTCAACCCGGGGCGGAACACCGGGGAGCTGTTTTTT | CASSLNPGRNTGELFF
TRBJ2-2 | . | TRBV4-2 | 16 | . | TGTGCCAGCAGCCAAGAGGGCAGCGGGTACACCGGGGAGCTGTTTTTT | CASSQEGSGYTGELFF
TRBJ1-6 | . | TRBV4-3 | 15 | . | TGCGCCAGCAGCCAAGGACCCCAGGCGGATTCACCCCTCCACTTT | CASSQGPQADSPLHF
TRBJ2-1 | TRBD2 | TRBV24-1 | 14 | . | TGTGCCACCGCGGGGGGGGAAGGAGGAAATGAGCAGTTCTTC | CATAGGEGGNEQFF
TRBJ1-1 | . | TRBV20-1 | 8 | . | TGCAGTGCCCCTGAAGCTTTCTTT | CSAPEAFF
TRBJ2-1 | . | TRBV4-2 | 16 | . | TGTGCCAGCAGCCCGCATCCCCTAGTCTCCTACAATGAGCAGTTCTTC | CASSPHPLVSYNEQFF
TRBJ1-3 | . | TRBV10-3 | 15 | once | TGTGCCTCTCAAGGGGAGCTTCTGACTGGAAACACCATATATTTT | CASQGELLTGNTIYF
TRBJ1-1 | . | TRBV29-1 | 15 | . | TGCAGCGTTGTAGTAGCGGGGTGGGGGAACACTGAAGCTTTCTTT | CSVVVAGWGNTEAFF
TRBJ2-7 | TRBD1 | TRBV28 | 15 | once | TGTGCCAGCAGTCCGTCCGGGCAGGGGGTTCGCGAGCAGTACTTC | CASSPSGQGVREQYF
TRBJ2-7 | TRBD1 | TRBV30 | 13 | once | TGTGCCTGGAGTGTATACAGGGGGAGCGAGCAGTACTTC | CAWSVYRGSEQYF
TRBJ1-2 | . | TRBV3-1/TRBV3-2 | 12 | . | TGTGCCAGCAGCCAAGTTTTTGTTGGCTACACCTTC | CASSQVFVGYTF
TRBJ2-1 | . | TRBV14 | 14 | . | TGTGCCAGCGGGCCCACCTACCCGGGCAATGAGCAGTTCTTC | CASGPTYPGNEQFF
TRBJ1-4 | TRBD1 | TRBV19 | 15 | . | TGTGCCAGTAGCCAGGTCGGGGGACAGGATGAAAAACTGTTTTTT | CASSQVGGQDEKLFF
TRBJ2-3 | . | TRBV19 | 12 | . | TGTGCCAGTAGAACAGGCATGGATACGCAGTATTTT | CASRTGMDTQYF